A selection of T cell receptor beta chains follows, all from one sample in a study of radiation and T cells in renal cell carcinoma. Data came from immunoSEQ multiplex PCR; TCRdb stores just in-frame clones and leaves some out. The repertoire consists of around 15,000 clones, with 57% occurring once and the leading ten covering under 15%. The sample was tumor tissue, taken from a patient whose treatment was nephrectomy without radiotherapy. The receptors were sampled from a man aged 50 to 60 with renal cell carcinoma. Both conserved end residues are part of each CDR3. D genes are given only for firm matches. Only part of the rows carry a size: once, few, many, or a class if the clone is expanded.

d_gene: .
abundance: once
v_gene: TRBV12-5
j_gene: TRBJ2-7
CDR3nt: TGTGCTAGTGGTTTGGTAGGGGGGTCAGGGTCATCCTACGAGCAGTACTTC
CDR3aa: CASGLVGGSGSSYEQYF

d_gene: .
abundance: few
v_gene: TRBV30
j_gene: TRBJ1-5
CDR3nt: TGTGCCTGGAGTAGGCAGGGCGATCAGCCCCAGCATTTT
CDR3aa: CAWSRQGDQPQHF

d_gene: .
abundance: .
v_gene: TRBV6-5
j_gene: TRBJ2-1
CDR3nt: TGTGCCACAGCTCGGCCCCCCCCAAATGAGCAGTTCTTC
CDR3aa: CATARPPPNEQFF

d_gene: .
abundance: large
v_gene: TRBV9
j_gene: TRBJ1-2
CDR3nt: TGTGCCAGCAGCGTAGAACCTACTGGGGCAGACGGCTACACCTTC
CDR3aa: CASSVEPTGADGYTF

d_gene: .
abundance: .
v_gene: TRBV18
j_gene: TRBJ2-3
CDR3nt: TGTGCCAGCTCACCGCCGGGATCGCGGGCAGATACGCAGTATTTT
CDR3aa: CASSPPGSRADTQYF

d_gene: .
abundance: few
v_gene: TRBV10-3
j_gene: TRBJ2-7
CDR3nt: TGTGCCATCAGTGAGTCAGGCGGCCCTGAAGAGCAGTACTTC
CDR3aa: CAISESGGPEEQYF

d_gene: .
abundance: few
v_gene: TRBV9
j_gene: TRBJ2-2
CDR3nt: TGTGCCAGCAGCCGTGAGGGATTGGCCACCGGGGAGCTGTTTTTT
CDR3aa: CASSREGLATGELFF

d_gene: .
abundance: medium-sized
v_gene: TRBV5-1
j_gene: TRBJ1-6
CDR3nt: TGCGCCAGCAGCCGGGATATGGGCTCTTCAAATTCACCCCTCCACTTT
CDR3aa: CASSRDMGSSNSPLHF

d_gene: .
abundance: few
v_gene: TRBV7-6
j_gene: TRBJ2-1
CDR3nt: TGTGCCAGCAGCCCCCGGGACACCGCCTCGAGCCATGAGCAGTTCTTC
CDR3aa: CASSPRDTASSHEQFF

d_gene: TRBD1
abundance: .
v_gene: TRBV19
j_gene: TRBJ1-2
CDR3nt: TGTGCCAGTAGTATAGACGGGACAGGGGGCTCTGGCTACACCTTC
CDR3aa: CASSIDGTGGSGYTF

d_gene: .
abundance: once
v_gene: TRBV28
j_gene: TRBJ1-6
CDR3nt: TGTGCCAGCAGTCCCCTAGGCGGTGCGGGCTCCTATAATTCACCCCTCCACTTT
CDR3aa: CASSPLGGAGSYNSPLHF

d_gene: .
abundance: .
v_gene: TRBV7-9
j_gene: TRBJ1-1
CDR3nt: TGTGCCAGCATACCGGCCACTGAAGCTTTCTTT
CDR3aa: CASIPATEAFF

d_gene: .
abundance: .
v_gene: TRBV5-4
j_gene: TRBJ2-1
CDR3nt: TGTGCCAGCAGCCGGGTGGGGGCCTATGAGCAGTTCTTC
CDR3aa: CASSRVGAYEQFF

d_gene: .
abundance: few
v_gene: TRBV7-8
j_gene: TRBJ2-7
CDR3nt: TGTGCCAGTTTTGGGAGGATGACAGGGAACTACGAGCAGTACTTC
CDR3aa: CASFGRMTGNYEQYF

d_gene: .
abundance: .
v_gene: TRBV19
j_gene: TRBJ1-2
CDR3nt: TGTGCCAGTAGTCCACCATTGTGGGGAGGTGGAGGCTACACCTTC
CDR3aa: CASSPPLWGGGGYTF

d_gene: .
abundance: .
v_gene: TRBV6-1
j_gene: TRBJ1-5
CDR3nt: TGTGCCAGCATTCTGGAGGGAAGTCGTGCTCAGCCCCAGCATTTT
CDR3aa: CASILEGSRAQPQHF

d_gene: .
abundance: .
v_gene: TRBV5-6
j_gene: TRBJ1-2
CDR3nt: TGTGCCAGCAGCCCACTTAGAGGGGGGCCCCGGAATGGCTACACCTTC
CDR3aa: CASSPLRGGPRNGYTF

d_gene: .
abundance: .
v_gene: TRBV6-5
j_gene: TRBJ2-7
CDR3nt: TGTGCCAGCAGTTTCTTCTTCACGCGCGCCTACGAGCAGTACTTC
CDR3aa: CASSFFFTRAYEQYF

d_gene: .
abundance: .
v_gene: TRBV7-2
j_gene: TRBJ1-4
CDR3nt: TGTGCCAGCAGCCAGAGGGGTTATAATGAAAAACTGTTTTTT
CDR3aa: CASSQRGYNEKLFF

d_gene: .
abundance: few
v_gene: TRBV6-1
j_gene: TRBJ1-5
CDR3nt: TGTGCCAGCATAGAGGGCTATTCAAGCAATCAGCCCCAGCATTTT
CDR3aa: CASIEGYSSNQPQHF

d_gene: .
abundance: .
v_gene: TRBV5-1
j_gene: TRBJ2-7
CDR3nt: TGCGCCAGCAAAGGATGGACATGGGTCCACGAGCAGTACTTC
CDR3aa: CASKGWTWVHEQYF

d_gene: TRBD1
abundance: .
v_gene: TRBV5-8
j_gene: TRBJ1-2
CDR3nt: TGTGCCAGCAGCTTCGGGACAGCCAACTATGGCTACACCTTC
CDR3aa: CASSFGTANYGYTF

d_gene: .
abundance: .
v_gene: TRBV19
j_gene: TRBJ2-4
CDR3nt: TGTGCCAGTAGTAAAGGCATTGCTTGGAACATTCAGTACTTC
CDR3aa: CASSKGIAWNIQYF

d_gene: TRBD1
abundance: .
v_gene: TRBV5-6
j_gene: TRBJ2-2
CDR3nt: TGTGCCAGCAGTACGGACAGGGGGCGCGATTGGACCGGGGAGCTGTTTTTT
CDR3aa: CASSTDRGRDWTGELFF

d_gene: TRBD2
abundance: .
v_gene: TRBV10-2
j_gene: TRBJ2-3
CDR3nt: TGCGCCAGCAAGGGACTAGCGGGGCCCCGGGATACGCAGTATTTT
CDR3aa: CASKGLAGPRDTQYF

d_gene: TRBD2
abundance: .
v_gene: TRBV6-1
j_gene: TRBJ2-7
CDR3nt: TGTGCCAGCAGTGGACAAACCGGACTAGCGGGTCCCTACGAGCAGTACTTC
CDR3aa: CASSGQTGLAGPYEQYF

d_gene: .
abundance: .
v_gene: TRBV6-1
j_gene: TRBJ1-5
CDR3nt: TGTGCCAGCATTAACACAGGGACCAATCAGCCCCAGCATTTT
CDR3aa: CASINTGTNQPQHF

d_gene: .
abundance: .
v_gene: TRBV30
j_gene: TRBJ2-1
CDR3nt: TGTGCCTGGAATAGGAACGGGGGAGGAGGTGAGCAGTTCTTC
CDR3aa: CAWNRNGGGGEQFF

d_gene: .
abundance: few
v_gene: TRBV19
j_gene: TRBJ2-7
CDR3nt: TGTGCCAGTAGCATAAGCCCCGGGGCCCACGAGCAGTACTTC
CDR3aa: CASSISPGAHEQYF

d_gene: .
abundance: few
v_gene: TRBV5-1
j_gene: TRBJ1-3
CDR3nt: TGCGCCAGCAGCTTGGAGACCGGTACTGGAAACACCATATATTTT
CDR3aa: CASSLETGTGNTIYF

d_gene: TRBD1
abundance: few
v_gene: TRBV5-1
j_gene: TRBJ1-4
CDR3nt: TGCGCCAGCAGCGTACAGGGGGGTAATGAAAAACTGTTTTTT
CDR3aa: CASSVQGGNEKLFF

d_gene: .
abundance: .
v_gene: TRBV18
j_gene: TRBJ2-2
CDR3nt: TGTGCCAGCTCACCAGGCCCAGGGGCACCCGGGGAGCTGTTTTTT
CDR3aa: CASSPGPGAPGELFF

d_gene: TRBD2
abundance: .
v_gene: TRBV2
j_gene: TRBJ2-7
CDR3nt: TGTGCCAGCAGTCGGAGCGGGGGGGGTGAGCAGTACTTC
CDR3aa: CASSRSGGGEQYF

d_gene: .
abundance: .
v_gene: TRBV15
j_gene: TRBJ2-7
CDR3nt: TGTGCCACCAGCAGAGATCGAGACTGGCTCTACGAGCAGTACTTC
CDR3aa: CATSRDRDWLYEQYF

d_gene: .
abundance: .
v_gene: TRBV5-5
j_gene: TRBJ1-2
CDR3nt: TGTGCCAGCAGTCGGGAAGCTAACTATGGCTACACCTTC
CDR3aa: CASSREANYGYTF

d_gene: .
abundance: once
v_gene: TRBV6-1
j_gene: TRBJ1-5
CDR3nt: TGTGCCAGCAGTGTCCGCCCTCTCGGCTATACGGCCCTTAGCAATCAGCCCCAGCATTTT
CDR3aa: CASSVRPLGYTALSNQPQHF

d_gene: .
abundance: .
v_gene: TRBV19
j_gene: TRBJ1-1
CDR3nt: TGTGCCAGTATTGACACTTCCGGGGGACACTTGAACACTGAAGCTTTCTTT
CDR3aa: CASIDTSGGHLNTEAFF

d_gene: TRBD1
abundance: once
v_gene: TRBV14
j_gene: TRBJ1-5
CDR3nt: TGTGCCAGCAGCCAAGAGACAGGGGGCGATCAGCCCCAGCATTTT
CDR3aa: CASSQETGGDQPQHF

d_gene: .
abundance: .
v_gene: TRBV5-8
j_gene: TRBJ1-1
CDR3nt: TGTGCCAGCAACCTACGGACAGCCCCCGGAAAGGCTTTCTTT
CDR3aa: CASNLRTAPGKAFF

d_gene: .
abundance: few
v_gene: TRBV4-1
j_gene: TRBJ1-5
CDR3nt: TGCGCCAGCAGCCAAAGGCAGGCCCCCTATCAGCCCCAGCATTTT
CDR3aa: CASSQRQAPYQPQHF

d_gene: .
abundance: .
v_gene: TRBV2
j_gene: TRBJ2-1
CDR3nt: TGTGCCAGCAGTGAAGGGCAGGGGACCAATGAGCAGTTCTTC
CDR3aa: CASSEGQGTNEQFF

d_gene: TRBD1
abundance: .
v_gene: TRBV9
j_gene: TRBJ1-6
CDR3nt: TGTGCCAGCAGCGTAGAGGGGACAGGGGGAAGTAGCCTCCACTTT
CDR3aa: CASSVEGTGGSSLHF

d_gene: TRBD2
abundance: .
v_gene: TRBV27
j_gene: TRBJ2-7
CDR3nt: TGTGCCAGCAGTCCTCCGGGGGGGCAGTACTTC
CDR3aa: CASSPPGGQYF

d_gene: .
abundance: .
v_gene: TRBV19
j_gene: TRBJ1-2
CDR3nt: TGTGCCAGTAGTATAGACCCCGGGACTGGATGGTATGGCTACACCTTC
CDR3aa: CASSIDPGTGWYGYTF

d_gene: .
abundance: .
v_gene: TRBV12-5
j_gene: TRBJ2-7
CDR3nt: TGTGCTAGTGGTTTGGGGGCCTCCTACGAGCAGTACTTC
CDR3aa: CASGLGASYEQYF

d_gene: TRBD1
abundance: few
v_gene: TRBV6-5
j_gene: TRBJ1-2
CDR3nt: TGTGCCAGCAGTTCCCGGGGACAGTCAAACTATGGCTACACCTTC
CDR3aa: CASSSRGQSNYGYTF